These T cell receptor beta chains were read from a single sample in a study of blood T cells in healthy people across ages. TCRdb reprocessed the 5' RACE reads with MiXCR, giving one entry per CDR3 protein. The sample shows about 1.6 million distinct CDR3 sequences, approximately 32% of them seen only once. Sample: blood. Source of these receptors: a woman aged 25 to 39 in good health. Both conserved end residues are part of each CDR3. The order of the fields is V gene, clone size, D gene, J gene, CDR3 DNA, CDR3 protein. D genes are given only for firm matches. The size entry is marked missing in some rows and otherwise reads once, few, many or a size class.

V: TRBV29-1
size: few
D: TRBD1
J: TRBJ1-2
DNA: TGCAGCGTTGGTGGCAGGGGGCCGCGGGGCTACACCTTC
CDR3: CSVGGRGPRGYTF

V: TRBV5-6
size: -
D: TRBD2
J: TRBJ2-3
DNA: TGTGCCAGCAGCTCAATAGCGGGAATTAGTACAGATACGCAGTATTTT
CDR3: CASSSIAGISTDTQYF

V: TRBV4-1
size: -
D: TRBD1
J: TRBJ1-2
DNA: TGCGCCAGCAGCCAAGATGCAGGGGGAGGCTACACCTTC
CDR3: CASSQDAGGGYTF

V: TRBV28
size: few
D: -
J: TRBJ1-1
DNA: TGTGCCAGCAGTTTCCCGGACACCAACACTGAAGCTTTCTTT
CDR3: CASSFPDTNTEAFF

V: TRBV9
size: once
D: TRBD1
J: TRBJ1-2
DNA: TGTGCCAGCAGCGTAGAGGGACAGGGGGTCTATGGCTACACCTTC
CDR3: CASSVEGQGVYGYTF

V: TRBV5-6
size: -
D: -
J: TRBJ1-1
DNA: TGTGCCAGCAGCTTGGGCCCTGGGACGAATGCTTTCTTT
CDR3: CASSLGPGTNAFF

V: TRBV5-1
size: -
D: -
J: TRBJ2-3
DNA: TGCGCCAGCAGCTTGACGTTGGATACGCAGTATTTT
CDR3: CASSLTLDTQYF

V: TRBV18
size: -
D: TRBD2
J: TRBJ2-3
DNA: TGTGCCAGCTCTCTTATGACTAGCGGGGTCACAGATACGCAGTATTTT
CDR3: CASSLMTSGVTDTQYF

V: TRBV28
size: -
D: -
J: TRBJ2-1
DNA: TGTGCCAGCAGTTTACCTAGTGCTCACAATGAGCAGTTCTTC
CDR3: CASSLPSAHNEQFF

V: TRBV20-1
size: -
D: TRBD2
J: TRBJ2-1
DNA: TGCAGTGCTGATGACTCCAGCGGGAGGACCTACAATGAGCAGTTCTTC
CDR3: CSADDSSGRTYNEQFF

V: TRBV12-3/TRBV12-4
size: -
D: -
J: TRBJ1-1
DNA: TGTGCCAGCAGAAAAGACAAGAACACTGAAGCTTTCTTT
CDR3: CASRKDKNTEAFF

V: TRBV4-2
size: many
D: -
J: TRBJ2-1
DNA: TGTGCCAGCAGCCAAGACCGACTGGAGAACTACAATGAGCAGTTCTTC
CDR3: CASSQDRLENYNEQFF

V: TRBV20-1
size: -
D: -
J: TRBJ1-2
DNA: TGCAGTGCTAGGGACAGTTCCGCTAACTATGGCTACACCTTC
CDR3: CSARDSSANYGYTF

V: TRBV21-1
size: few
D: -
J: TRBJ2-7
DNA: TGTGCCAGCAGCAAAGGGGCCGGGACGTCAAGCTCCTACGAGCAGTACTTC
CDR3: CASSKGAGTSSSYEQYF

V: TRBV3-1
size: few
D: -
J: TRBJ2-7
DNA: TGTGCCAGCAGCGGTAGACCCTTCGACCACGAGCAGTACTTC
CDR3: CASSGRPFDHEQYF

V: TRBV20-1
size: -
D: TRBD2
J: TRBJ2-3
DNA: TGCAGTGCTAGAGAACTAGCGGGGGGGGCAGATACGCAGTATTTT
CDR3: CSARELAGGADTQYF

V: TRBV5-1
size: few
D: -
J: TRBJ2-7
DNA: TGCGCCAACAGCTTGGGATTAATAGAGATACTCGACGAGCAGTACTTC
CDR3: CANSLGLIEILDEQYF

V: TRBV6-5
size: -
D: -
J: TRBJ2-7
DNA: TGTGCCAGCAGTTACTCGGAGAGATGGTCCGAGCAGTACTTC
CDR3: CASSYSERWSEQYF

V: TRBV25-1
size: -
D: -
J: TRBJ1-1
DNA: TGTGCCAGCAGTGAGCAACCGGCCACTGAAGCTTTCTTT
CDR3: CASSEQPATEAFF

V: TRBV20-1
size: many
D: TRBD2
J: TRBJ2-3
DNA: TGCAGTGCTAGATCACGACTAGCGGCTAGCACAGATACGCAGTATTTT
CDR3: CSARSRLAASTDTQYF

V: TRBV5-4
size: -
D: TRBD1
J: TRBJ2-3
DNA: TGTGCCAGCAGAAGGGACAGCCTTACAGATACGCAGTATTTT
CDR3: CASRRDSLTDTQYF

V: TRBV15
size: many
D: TRBD1
J: TRBJ1-2
DNA: TGTGCCACCAGCAGAGTCGAAAACAGGGGCGCCTATGGCTACACCTTC
CDR3: CATSRVENRGAYGYTF

V: TRBV27
size: -
D: -
J: TRBJ2-1
DNA: TGTGCCAGCAGTTTTTTTTCGTTCAGCTCCTACAATGAGCAGTTCTTC
CDR3: CASSFFSFSSYNEQFF

V: TRBV6-1
size: -
D: -
J: TRBJ1-2
DNA: TGTGCCAGCAGTGCTGGCCTCGCGGGCCCCGGTCGTTATGGCTACACCTTC
CDR3: CASSAGLAGPGRYGYTF

V: TRBV3-1
size: -
D: TRBD1
J: TRBJ1-5
DNA: TGTGCCAGCAGCCCGGGACAGGGTCGGTATCAGCCCCAGCATTTT
CDR3: CASSPGQGRYQPQHF

V: TRBV27
size: -
D: -
J: TRBJ2-7
DNA: TGTGCCAGCAGTTTCTCGAGCGCCCGAGGAGTGGGATACGAGCAGTACTTC
CDR3: CASSFSSARGVGYEQYF